What follows are 16 T cell receptor beta chains derived from one specimen sequenced in a study of beta chain features in type 1 diabetes. Their antigens are not known. General study findings and limits: Researchers report that Type 1 diabetes patients had moderately but significantly shorter TCRB CDR3s across all four CD4+ subsets.

Reverse transcription of all isolated RNA meant that expressed TCRB transcripts were sequenced. Only in-frame clones appear in the TCRdb table, and some are missing; sequencing was by immunoSEQ multiplex PCR. The sample consists of over 200,000 clones, about a tenth of them appearing once. The specimen was naive CD4+ T cells from blood. The receptors derive from a man aged 25-45 years with type 1 diabetes.

The gene calls are TRBV5-4 and TRBJ2-3, with 7 positions matching TRBD1. The germline CDR1 and CDR2 sequences are SGHNT and YYREEE (reference sequence). Trimming removed 5 bases from V and 4 bases from J; junction bases left unmatched: 4. CDR3 length equals 13 residues. This CDR3 reads CASSPTGSDTQYF. The CDR3 bases are TGTGCCAGCAGTCCGACAGGGTCAGATACGCAGTATTTT. The whole variable domain, filled in from reference TRBV5-4 and TRBJ2-3, reads ETGVTQSPTHLIKTRGQQVTLRCSSQSGHNTVSWYQQALGQGPQFIFQYYREEENGRGNFPPRFSGLQFPNYSSELNVNALELDDSALYLCASSPTGSDTQYFGPGTRLTVL.

On this clone: The same CDR3 can be traced to other DNA sequences in this sample. The genes are TRBV7-2 and TRBJ1-5; no clear D. Deletions cut 2 bases from V and 5 bases from J, with 7 bases between. The CDR3 totals 13 residues. Germline assignment: CDR1 SGHTA and CDR2 FQGNSA. CDR3 loop: CASSLRGDQPQHF. The CDR3 DNA sequence: TGTGCCAGCAGCTTAAGAGGAGATCAGCCCCAGCATTTT. Full variable domain (remainder filled in from reference TRBV7-2 and TRBJ1-5): GAGVSQSPSNKVTEKGKDVELRCDPISGHTALYWYRQSLGQGLEFLIYFQGNSAPDKSGLPSDRFSAERTGGSVSTLTIQRTQQEDSAVYLCASSLRGDQPQHFGDGTRLSIL.

This chain links TRBV30 with TRBJ1-2, with a tentative D call TRBD1 (5 bases). The V end was cut by 0 bases, the J end by 4 bases, with 12 bases between. The CDR3 covers 14 residues. Germline-derived CDR1 and CDR2 are GTSNPN and SVGIG (reference sequence). The CDR3 DNA reads TGTGCCTGGAGTGTATACGAGACAGTCTATGGCTACACCTTC. It is translated as CAWSVYETVYGYTF.

This clone has only a few counts. The chain couples TRBV4-1 to TRBJ1-6, with D unresolved. V shed 1 base and J shed 9 bases, with 7 bases lying between them. In germline, CDR1 is MGHRA, CDR2 YSYEKL. The CDR3 consists of 13 residues. In DNA form, the CDR3 reads TGCGCCAGCAGCCAAGCTCGAGTTTCACCCCTCCACTTT. Translated: CASSQARVSPLHF.

This clone was counted a few times. The V and J genes are TRBV9 and TRBJ2-1; TRBD2 matches at 12 bases. The germline CDR1 and CDR2 sequences are SGDLS and YYNGEE. The CDR3 is 15 residues long. V lost 4 bases to trimming and J lost 8 bases; unmatched junction nucleotides: 7. The CDR3 sequence is CASSKTSGGIDEQFF. DNA of the CDR3: TGTGCCAGCAGCAAGACTAGCGGGGGAATCGATGAGCAGTTCTTC.

The J gene is TRBJ1-4, the V gene TRBV6-5; D is ambiguous. Between the trimmed V and J ends, which lost 6 bases and 4 bases, there was a span of 12 bases. In germline, CDR1 is MNHEY, CDR2 SVGAGI. CDR3 length equals 14 residues. CDR3 DNA: TGTGCCAGCAGCCGCGACGGGTTTAATGAAAAACTGTTTTTT. Its translation: CASSRDGFNEKLFF.

This clone was counted only a few times. This rearrangement joins TRBV2 to TRBJ2-6; 7 bases map to TRBD1. V lost 3 bases and J lost 6; bases outside the gene matches: 5. The length of the CDR3 is 15 residues. Germline V lookup: CDR1 SNHLY, CDR2 FYNNEI. The CDR3 DNA is TGTGCCAGCAGTGAGCTCGGGACAGAGGCCAACGTCCTGACTTTC. Its translation: CASSELGTEANVLTF. The whole variable domain, remainder taken from reference TRBV2 and TRBJ2-6, is EPEVTQTPSHQVTQMGQEVILRCVPISNHLYFYWYRQILGQKVEFLVSFYNNEISEKSEIFDDQFSVERPDGSNFTLKIRSTKLEDSAMYFCASSELGTEANVLTFGAGSRLTVL.

The chain couples TRBV11-2 to TRBJ2-7; the D gene is possibly TRBD2 (5 bases). V was clipped by 3 bases and J by 5 bases, with 14 bases between them. CDR1 SGHAT and CDR2 FQNNGV come from the germline V gene. This CDR3 has 14 residues. The CDR3 coding sequence is TGTGCCAGCAGCTTCGTACTAGATCCCCACGAGCAGTACTTC. Protein sequence: CASSFVLDPHEQYF.

This rearrangement joins TRBV5-1 to TRBJ2-7; 9 bases align to TRBD1. This CDR3 comprises 14 residues. CDR1 and CDR2 from the germline V gene are SGHRS and YFSETQ. V lost 3 bases to trimming and J lost 5 bases; unmatched junction nucleotides: 6. The chain's CDR3 is CASSSGQGIHEQYF. In nucleotides, the CDR3 is TGCGCCAGCAGCTCGGGACAGGGAATTCACGAGCAGTACTTC.

V is TRBV5-1 and J is TRBJ1-6; 11 bases are a match to TRBD1. The V gene end was trimmed by 0 bases and the J gene end by 7 bases; junction bases not matched to a gene: 3. The CDR3 extends over 16 amino acids. In germline, CDR1 is SGHRS, CDR2 YFSETQ. CDR3 coding DNA: TGCGCCAGCAGCTTGGCTCGGGACAGGGGGAATTCACCCCTCCACTTT. It is translated as CASSLARDRGNSPLHF.

This clone was picked up a small number of times. The chain is built from TRBV4-3 and TRBJ2-5, with 7 nucleotides matching TRBD2. V dropped 1 base and J dropped 1; count of bases not matched to a gene: 3. The CDR3 covers 15 residues. The V gene's germline CDR1 is LGHNA and CDR2 YSLEER. The CDR3 protein is CASSQGEGAQETQYF. DNA for the CDR3: TGCGCCAGCAGCCAAGGGGAGGGCGCCCAAGAGACCCAGTACTTC.

The CDR3 reads CASSLDWNEQFF. CDR3 bases: TGTGCCAGCAGCTTGGACTGGAATGAGCAGTTCTTC. V gene TRBV5-4 combines with J gene TRBJ2-1; D gene unclear. The CDR3 totals 12 residues. CDR1 SGHNT and CDR2 YYREEE come from the germline V gene (reference sequence). Trimming left V 0 bases short and J 7 bases short, with 5 bases between.

The chain carries TRBV15 and TRBJ1-2, with D uncertain. Trimming pared 0 bases from V and 6 bases from J, leaving 8 bases between. Germline V lookup: CDR1 LNHNV, CDR2 YYDKDF (reference sequence). The CDR3 is 13 amino acids. The DNA of the CDR3 is TGTGCCACCAGCAGAGATCTGGCCGATGGCTACACCTTC. Encoded protein: CATSRDLADGYTF. Full variable domain (outside the CDR3, taken from reference TRBV15 and TRBJ1-2): DAMVIQNPRYQVTQFGKPVTLSCSQTLNHNVMYWYQQKSSQAPKLLFHYYDKDFNNEADTPDNFQSRRPNTSFCFLDIRSPGLGDTAMYLCATSRDLADGYTFGSGTRLTVV.

The V call is TRBV9, the J call TRBJ2-4; the match to TRBD2 covers 11 bases. Unmatched junction bases numbered 7, after V lost 2 bases and J lost 0 bases. Germline V CDR1 and CDR2: SGDLS, YYNGEE. CDR3 size: 18 residues. The CDR3 DNA is TGTGCCAGCAGCGTTGGGCTAGCGGGGGGCCCAGCCAAAAACATTCAGTACTTC. Translated: CASSVGLAGGPAKNIQYF.

The chain combines TRBV6-1 with TRBJ2-5; 13 bases agree with TRBD2. Trimming removed 5 bases from V and 2 bases from J; junction bases left unmatched: 2. There are 15 residues in the CDR3. The germline CDR1 and CDR2 sequences are MNHNS and SASEGT. The CDR3 nucleotides are TGTGCCAGCAGTCCGGGACTAGCGGGGCAAGAGACCCAGTACTTC. Translated, it gives CASSPGLAGQETQYF.

This clone was detected only a few times. CDR3 loop: CASSVPGSLTDTQYF. The CDR3 DNA follows: TGTGCCAGCAGCGTCCCGGGGAGCCTCACAGATACGCAGTATTTT. This chain joins TRBV5-4 and TRBJ2-3, with a possible D match to TRBD2 (5 bases). Germline assignment: CDR1 SGHNT and CDR2 YYREEE (reference sequence). V lost 4 bases and J 2 bases, leaving 14 bases between the germline ends. CDR3 length equals 15 residues.